This TCR beta chain was documented in a study of blood T cell repertoires in COVID-19. Study details: The United States, Italy and Spain were the sources of the acute and convalescent COVID-19 samples. The cDNA or gDNA used as material had been derived from T cells, B-cell-depleted T cells, or PBMCs.

The ends lost 4 bases at V and 3 bases at J; junction bases unmatched: 5. CDR3 length equals 15 residues. Germline V lookup: CDR1 SGDLS, CDR2 YYNGEE. This clone was observed a handful of times. Some clones are missing from TCRdb's copy, which holds only in-frame ones; the method was immunoSEQ multiplex PCR. The sample consists of a few hundred thousand clones, 65% to 90% of them appearing once. Across about two dozen US areas, participants ranged in age from about 18 to 100 years. Clinical histories supplied by participants themselves formed the basis of cohort assignment. The receptor comes from a woman between 40 and 50 years old with acute COVID-19. This chain uses TRBV9 with TRBJ2-3; 10 bases are shared with TRBD2. Sequencing was performed on PBMCs or T cells enriched from blood (not recorded which). The CDR3 is CASSLRAGGTDTQYF. For the CDR3, the DNA is TGTGCCAGCAGCCTCCGAGCGGGGGGGACAGATACGCAGTATTTT.